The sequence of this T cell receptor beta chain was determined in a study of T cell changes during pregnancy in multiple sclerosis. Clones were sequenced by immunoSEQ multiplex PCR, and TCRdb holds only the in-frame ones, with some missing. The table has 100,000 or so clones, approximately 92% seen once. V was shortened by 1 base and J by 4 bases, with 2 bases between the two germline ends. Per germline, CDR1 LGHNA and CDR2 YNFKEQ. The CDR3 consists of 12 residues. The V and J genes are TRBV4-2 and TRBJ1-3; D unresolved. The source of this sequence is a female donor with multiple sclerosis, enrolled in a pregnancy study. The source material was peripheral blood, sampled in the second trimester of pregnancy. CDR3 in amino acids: CASSQAGNTIYF. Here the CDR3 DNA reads TGTGCCAGCAGCCAAGCGGGAAACACCATATATTTT.